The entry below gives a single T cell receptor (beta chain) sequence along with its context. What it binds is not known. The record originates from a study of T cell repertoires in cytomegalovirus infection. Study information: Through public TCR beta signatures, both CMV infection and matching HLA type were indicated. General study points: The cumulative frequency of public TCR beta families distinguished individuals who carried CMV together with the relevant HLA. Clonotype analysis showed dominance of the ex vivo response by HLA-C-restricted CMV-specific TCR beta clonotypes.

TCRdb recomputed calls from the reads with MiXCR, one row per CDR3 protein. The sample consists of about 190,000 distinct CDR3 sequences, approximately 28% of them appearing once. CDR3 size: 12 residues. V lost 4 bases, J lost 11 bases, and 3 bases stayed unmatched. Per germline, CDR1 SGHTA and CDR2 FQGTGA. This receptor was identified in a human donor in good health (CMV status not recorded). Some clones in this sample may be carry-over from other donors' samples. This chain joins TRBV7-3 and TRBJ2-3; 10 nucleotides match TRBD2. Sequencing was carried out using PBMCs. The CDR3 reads CASSSSSGGQYF. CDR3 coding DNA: TGTGCCAGCAGCTCATCTAGCGGGGGGCAGTATTTT.